Following are 2 T cell receptor beta chains from one sample sequenced in a study of PD-L1 blockade in urothelial cancer. Indicated time point: pretreatment peripheral blood. TCRdb's copy holds only in-frame clones and misses some; the assay was immunoSEQ multiplex PCR. The top ten clones hold about 2.9% of a sample with over 100,000 clones, about four fifths of them seen once. The sequencing here drew on PBMCs, taken around atezolizumab (anti-PD-L1) treatment. Every receptor here comes from a man aged 45-65 years with urothelial cancer.

This clone has only a few counts. The chain employs TRBV6-5 and TRBJ1-3; D is unclear. CDR3 length: 16 residues. V gave up 2 bases and J gave up 0 bases, with 11 bases separating them. The germline V gene has CDR1 MNHEY and CDR2 SVGAGI. As DNA, the CDR3 is TGTGCCAGCAGTTACGGCAGAATCAGCTCTGGAAACACCATATATTTT. Its translation: CASSYGRISSGNTIYF.

This chain joins TRBV6-5 and TRBJ2-2, with 10 bases fitting TRBD2. V shed 6 bases and J 3 bases; nucleotides not matched to a gene: 1. In germline, CDR1 is MNHEY, CDR2 SVGAGI. This CDR3 comprises 14 residues. Here the CDR3 reads CASRGLADTGELFF. CDR3 in DNA: TGTGCCAGCAGAGGACTAGCGGACACCGGGGAGCTGTTTTTT.